This TCR beta chain stems from a study of T cell changes during pregnancy in multiple sclerosis. Assay used: immunoSEQ multiplex PCR; TCRdb lists only in-frame clones, some missing. The table includes approximately 90,000 clones, approximately 92% detected once. V shed 5 bases and J 5 bases; nucleotides not matched to a gene: 13. The CDR3 covers 17 residues. Germline V gene sequence: CDR1 LNHDA, CDR2 SQIVND (reference sequence). This TCR was sampled from a female donor with multiple sclerosis, enrolled in a pregnancy study. V and J are TRBV19 and TRBJ1-3; 9 bases are shared with TRBD1. The source material was peripheral blood, sampled after pregnancy. This CDR3 reads CASSEDRGKWGRNTIYF. The CDR3, as DNA: TGTGCCAGTAGTGAGGACAGGGGAAAGTGGGGACGAAACACCATATATTTT.